The rows below give T cell receptor beta chains drawn from one sample of a study of radiation and T cells in renal cell carcinoma. Only in-frame clones appear in the TCRdb table, and some are missing; sequencing was by immunoSEQ multiplex PCR. The table records 45,000 to 65,000 clones, more than 60% of them present only once. The source was blood, collected from a patient whose treatment included radiotherapy and nephrectomy. These receptors all stem from a man aged 55 to 69 with renal cell carcinoma. CDR3s include the opening cysteine and the closing phenylalanine or tryptophan. D genes are given only for firm matches. Some rows have no size entry. The others give once, few or many, or a class for an expanded clone.

J gene: TRBJ2-3; D gene: TRBD1; clone size: .; V gene: TRBV11-2; CDR3 protein: CASSRGLAADTQYF; CDR3 DNA: TGTGCCAGCAGTAGGGGGCTTGCTGCAGATACGCAGTATTTT
J gene: TRBJ2-3; D gene: .; clone size: once; V gene: TRBV21-1; CDR3 protein: CARGASGTSTDTQYF; CDR3 DNA: TGTGCCAGGGGGGCTAGCGGGACGAGCACAGATACGCAGTATTTT
J gene: TRBJ1-1; D gene: TRBD1; clone size: .; V gene: TRBV11-3; CDR3 protein: CASSDRGSPEAFF; CDR3 DNA: TGTGCCAGCAGCGACAGGGGATCCCCTGAAGCTTTCTTT
J gene: TRBJ1-1; D gene: .; clone size: .; V gene: TRBV9; CDR3 protein: CASSVGSLNTEAFF; CDR3 DNA: TGTGCCAGCAGCGTAGGAAGTCTCAACACTGAAGCTTTCTTT
J gene: TRBJ1-1; D gene: .; clone size: .; V gene: TRBV5-1; CDR3 protein: CASSLDIFGTEAFF; CDR3 DNA: TGCGCCAGCAGCTTGGATATCTTTGGCACTGAAGCTTTCTTT
J gene: TRBJ1-5; D gene: TRBD1; clone size: .; V gene: TRBV4-3; CDR3 protein: CASSPTGRLNQPQHF; CDR3 DNA: TGCGCCAGCAGCCCGACAGGGAGGCTCAATCAGCCCCAGCATTTT
J gene: TRBJ1-2; D gene: .; clone size: once; V gene: TRBV19; CDR3 protein: CASSIPSPWGPPGGYTF; CDR3 DNA: TGTGCCAGTAGTATCCCCTCTCCTTGGGGACCCCCGGGGGGCTACACCTTC
J gene: TRBJ2-2; D gene: TRBD1; clone size: few; V gene: TRBV10-1; CDR3 protein: CASSPGGTGELFF; CDR3 DNA: TGCGCCAGCAGCCCAGGGGGAACCGGGGAGCTGTTTTTT
J gene: TRBJ2-7; D gene: TRBD2; clone size: .; V gene: TRBV5-6; CDR3 protein: CASSLSSGGPSSYEQYF; CDR3 DNA: TGTGCCAGCAGCTTGTCTAGCGGGGGGCCGAGCTCCTACGAGCAGTACTTC
J gene: TRBJ2-7; D gene: TRBD1; clone size: many; V gene: TRBV7-2; CDR3 protein: CASSLAKRQGSYEQYF; CDR3 DNA: TGTGCCAGCAGCTTAGCTAAACGACAGGGTTCCTACGAGCAGTACTTC
J gene: TRBJ2-2; D gene: .; clone size: .; V gene: TRBV30; CDR3 protein: CASRTTHTGELFF; CDR3 DNA: TGTGCCTCCCGGACTACGCACACCGGGGAGCTGTTTTTT
J gene: TRBJ1-3; D gene: .; clone size: once; V gene: TRBV9; CDR3 protein: CASSGEGLFGGNTIYF; CDR3 DNA: TGTGCCAGCAGCGGGGAAGGACTATTTGGTGGAAACACCATATATTTT
J gene: TRBJ2-7; D gene: .; clone size: .; V gene: TRBV7-9; CDR3 protein: CASSLSETYEQYF; CDR3 DNA: TGTGCCAGCAGCTTATCGGAGACCTACGAGCAGTACTTC
J gene: TRBJ1-1; D gene: TRBD1; clone size: .; V gene: TRBV20-1; CDR3 protein: CSAGDSPKAFF; CDR3 DNA: TGCAGTGCCGGGGACAGCCCGAAAGCTTTCTTT
J gene: TRBJ1-1; D gene: .; clone size: .; V gene: TRBV14; CDR3 protein: CASSQRTGANTEAFF; CDR3 DNA: TGTGCCAGCAGCCAACGCACGGGCGCGAACACTGAAGCTTTCTTT
J gene: TRBJ2-1; D gene: .; clone size: .; V gene: TRBV2; CDR3 protein: CASSVGHGEQFF; CDR3 DNA: TGTGCCAGCAGTGTGGGGCACGGTGAGCAGTTCTTC
J gene: TRBJ1-3; D gene: .; clone size: .; V gene: TRBV6-4; CDR3 protein: CASSDSNSPGSGNTIYF; CDR3 DNA: TGTGCCAGCAGTGACTCAAATTCTCCAGGCTCTGGAAACACCATATATTTT